What follows are 4 T cell receptor beta chains derived from one specimen sequenced in a study of shared clonotypes between healthy human individuals. Clones were read by immunoSEQ multiplex PCR, and TCRdb kept only the in-frame ones, dropping some. The data show 850,000 to 1,200,000 clones, more than 60% seen once. Source material: memory CD4+ T cells sorted from blood. Noted subset: CD45RA-negative fraction. All receptors come from a man in his late teens or twenties in good health.

CDR3 loop: CASSSPGPRTDTQYF. The CDR3 coding sequence is TGTGCCAGCAGCTCGCCAGGGCCAAGGACAGATACGCAGTATTTT. The chain joins TRBV5-5 to TRBJ2-3, with D possibly matching TRBD1 (5 bases). Trimming removed 3 bases at V and 3 bases at J, with 14 bases between. Per germline, CDR1 SGHKS and CDR2 YYEKEE (reference sequence). The CDR3 spans 15 residues.

The chain's CDR3 is CASSLGGRAYQPQHF. Here the CDR3 DNA reads TGTGCCAGCAGTTTGGGCGGGCGGGCCTACCAGCCCCAGCATTTT. This chain joins TRBV28 and TRBJ1-5; no clear D. Per the germline V gene, CDR1 is MDHEN and CDR2 is SYDVKM. V lost 3 bases and J lost 7, with 16 bases in between. The CDR3 is 15 residues long.

V is TRBV20-1 and J is TRBJ1-1; no firm D call. The CDR3 is 10 residues long. Trimming pared 0 bases from V and 11 bases from J, leaving 7 bases between. Germline V gene lookup returns CDR1 DFQATT and CDR2 SNEGSKA (reference sequence). CDR3: CSARDPRAFF. In nucleotides, the CDR3 is TGCAGTGCTAGAGACCCCAGGGCTTTCTTT.

The chain has TRBV11-2 and TRBJ2-7; D is possibly TRBD1 or TRBD2 (5 bases each). The V gene lost 2 bases and the J gene lost 5 bases, with 16 bases spanning the gap. Germline V gene lookup returns CDR1 SGHAT and CDR2 FQNNGV. The CDR3 is 15 residues long. CDR3 DNA: TGTGCCAGCAGCTTATCCCCAGGGAGTTTCGACGAGCAGTACTTC. It translates to CASSLSPGSFDEQYF.